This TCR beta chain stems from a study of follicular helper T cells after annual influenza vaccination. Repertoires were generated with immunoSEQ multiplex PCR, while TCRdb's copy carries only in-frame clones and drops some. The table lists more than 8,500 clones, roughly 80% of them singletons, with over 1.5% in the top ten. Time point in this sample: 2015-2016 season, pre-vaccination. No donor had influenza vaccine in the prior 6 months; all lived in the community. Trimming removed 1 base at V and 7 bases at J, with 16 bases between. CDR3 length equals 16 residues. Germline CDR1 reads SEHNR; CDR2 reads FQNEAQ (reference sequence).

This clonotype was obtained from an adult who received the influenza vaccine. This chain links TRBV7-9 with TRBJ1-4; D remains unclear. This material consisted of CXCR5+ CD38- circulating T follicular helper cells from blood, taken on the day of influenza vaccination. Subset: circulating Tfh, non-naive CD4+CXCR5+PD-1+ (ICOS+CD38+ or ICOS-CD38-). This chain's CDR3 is CASSLGAGGKGEKLFF. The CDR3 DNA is TGTGCCAGCAGCTTAGGGGCAGGTGGAAAGGGTGAAAAACTGTTTTTT.